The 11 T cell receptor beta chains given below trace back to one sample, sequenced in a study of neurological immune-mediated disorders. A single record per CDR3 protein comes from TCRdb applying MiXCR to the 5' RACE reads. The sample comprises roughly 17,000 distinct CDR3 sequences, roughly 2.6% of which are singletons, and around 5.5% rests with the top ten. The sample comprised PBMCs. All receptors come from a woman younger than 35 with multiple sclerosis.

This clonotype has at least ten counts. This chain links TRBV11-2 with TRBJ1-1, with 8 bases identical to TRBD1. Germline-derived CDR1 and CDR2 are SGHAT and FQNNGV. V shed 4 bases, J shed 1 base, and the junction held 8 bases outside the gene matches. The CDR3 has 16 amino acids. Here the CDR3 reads CASSSRRQGRNTEAFF. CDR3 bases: TGTGCCAGCAGCTCACGGCGACAGGGGCGGAACACTGAAGCTTTCTTT.

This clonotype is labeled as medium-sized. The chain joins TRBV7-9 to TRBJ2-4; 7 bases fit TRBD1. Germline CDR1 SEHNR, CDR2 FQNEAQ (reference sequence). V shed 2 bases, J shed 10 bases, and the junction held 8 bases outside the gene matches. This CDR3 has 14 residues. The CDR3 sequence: CASSLMVTGMIQYF. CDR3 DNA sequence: TGTGCCAGCAGCTTAATGGTGACAGGGATGATTCAGTACTTC. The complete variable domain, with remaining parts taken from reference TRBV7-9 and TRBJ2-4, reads DTGVSQNPRHKITKRGQNVTFRCDPISEHNRLYWYRQTLGQGPEFLTYFQNEAQLEKSRLLSDRFSAERPKGSFSTLEIQRTEQGDSAMYLCASSLMVTGMIQYFGAGTRLSVL.

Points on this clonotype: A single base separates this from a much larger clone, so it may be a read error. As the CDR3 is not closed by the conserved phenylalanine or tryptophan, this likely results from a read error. DNA for the CDR3: TGTGCCAGCAGCCCTACGGACTCTCAAGCCAAAAACATTCAGTACTGC. Protein sequence: CASSPTDSQAKNIQYC. This chain connects TRBV3-1 to TRBJ2-4; the D gene is possibly TRBD2 (5 bases). Germline CDR1 reads LGHDT; CDR2 reads YNNKEL (reference sequence). CDR3 length: 16 residues. V was clipped by 4 bases and J by 0 bases, with 13 bases between them.

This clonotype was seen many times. CDR3 nucleotide sequence: TGTGCCAGCAGTTTACAGCCTTACCAAGAGACCCAGTACTTC. Translating it yields CASSLQPYQETQYF. This chain joins TRBV12-3 or TRBV12-4 and TRBJ2-5; D is unresolved. The CDR3 runs to 14 residues. V lost 2 bases, J lost 0 bases, and 7 bases lay in between.

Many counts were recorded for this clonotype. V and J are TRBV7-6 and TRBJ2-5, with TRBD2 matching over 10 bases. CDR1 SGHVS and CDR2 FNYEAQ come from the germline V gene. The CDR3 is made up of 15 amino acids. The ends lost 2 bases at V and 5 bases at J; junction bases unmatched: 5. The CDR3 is CASSLSGGAVETQYF. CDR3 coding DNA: TGTGCCAGCAGCTTAAGCGGGGGGGCTGTTGAGACCCAGTACTTC.

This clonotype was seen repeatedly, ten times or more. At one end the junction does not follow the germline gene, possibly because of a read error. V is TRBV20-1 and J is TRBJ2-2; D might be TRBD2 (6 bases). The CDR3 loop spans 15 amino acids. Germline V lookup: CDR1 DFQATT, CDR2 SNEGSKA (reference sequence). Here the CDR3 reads CSADGGEAKTGELFF. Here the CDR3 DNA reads TGCAGTGCTGACGGCGGGGAGGCGAAAACCGGGGAGCTGTTTTTT.

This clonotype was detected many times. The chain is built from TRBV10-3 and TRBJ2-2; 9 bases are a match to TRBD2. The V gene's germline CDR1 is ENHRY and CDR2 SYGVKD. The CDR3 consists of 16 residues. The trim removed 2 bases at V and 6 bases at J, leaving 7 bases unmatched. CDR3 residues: CAISETGLAGAGELFF. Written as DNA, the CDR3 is TGTGCCATCAGTGAGACGGGACTAGCCGGTGCCGGGGAGCTGTTTTTT.

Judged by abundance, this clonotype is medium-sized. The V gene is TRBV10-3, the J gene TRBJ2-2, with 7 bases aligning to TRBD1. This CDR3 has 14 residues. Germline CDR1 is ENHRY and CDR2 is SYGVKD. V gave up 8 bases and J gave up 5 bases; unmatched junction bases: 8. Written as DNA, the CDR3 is TGTGCCATCGGCGCGACAGGGCGTACCGGGGAGCTGTTTTTT. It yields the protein CAIGATGRTGELFF.

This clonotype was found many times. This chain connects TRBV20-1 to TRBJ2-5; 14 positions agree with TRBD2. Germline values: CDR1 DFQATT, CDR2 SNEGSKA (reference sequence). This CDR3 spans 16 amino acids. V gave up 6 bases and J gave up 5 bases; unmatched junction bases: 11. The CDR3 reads CSAKMTSGRAGETQYF. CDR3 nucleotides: TGCAGTGCCAAAATGACTAGCGGGAGGGCCGGTGAGACCCAGTACTTC.

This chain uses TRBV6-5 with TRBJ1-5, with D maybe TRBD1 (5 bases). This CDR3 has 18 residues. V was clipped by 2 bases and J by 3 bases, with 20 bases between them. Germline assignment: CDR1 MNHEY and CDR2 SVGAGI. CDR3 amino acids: CASSYPPGLSPNNQPQHF. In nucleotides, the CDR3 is TGTGCCAGCAGTTACCCTCCGGGACTATCCCCCAACAATCAGCCCCAGCATTTT.

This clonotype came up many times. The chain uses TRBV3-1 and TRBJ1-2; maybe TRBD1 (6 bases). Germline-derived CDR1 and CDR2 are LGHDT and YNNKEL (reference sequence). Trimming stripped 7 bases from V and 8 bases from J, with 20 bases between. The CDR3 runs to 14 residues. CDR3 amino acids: CASKILDRNAGYTF. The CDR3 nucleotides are TGTGCCAGCAAAATATTGGACAGAAACGCGGGCTACACCTTC.